This TCR beta chain was identified during a study of blood T cells in healthy people across ages. The CDR3 contains 11 residues. The germline gives CDR1 GTSNPN, CDR2 SVGIG (reference sequence). The V end lost 8 bases, the J end lost 0 bases, and 7 bases lay between the germline ends. Primers used in a second PCR of about 6 to 11 cycles were a sample-barcoded 5' primer and a J-beta primer mix. TCRdb re-called the 5' RACE reads with MiXCR, one entry per CDR3 protein. The sample consists of approximately 850,000 distinct CDR3 sequences, 40% to 50% of them appearing once. This chain links TRBV30 with TRBJ1-1, with D hard to call. Sequencing used blood. This TCR came from a man between 60 and 75 years old in good health. CDR3: CAGMMNTEAFF. The CDR3 DNA sequence: TGTGCCGGGATGATGAACACTGAAGCTTTCTTT.